The text below deals with one T cell receptor beta chain. This entry belongs to a study of blood T cell repertoires in COVID-19. Per germline, CDR1 MDHEN and CDR2 SYDVKM. V lost 3 bases and J lost 4; bases outside the gene matches: 8. This CDR3 has 17 residues. Generated by immunoSEQ multiplex PCR, the TCRdb table keeps only in-frame clones and is missing some. The table records 130,000 to 150,000 clones, more than 60% of them present only once. The sequencing sample was made of peripheral blood. The chain recombines TRBV28 with TRBJ2-5; 13 bases are shared with TRBD2. This TCR was sampled from a woman in her sixties with acute or convalescent COVID-19. The CDR3 DNA is TGTGCCAGCAGTTTCCAGGGACTAGCGGGAAACTTAGAGACCCAGTACTTC. Translated, it gives CASSFQGLAGNLETQYF.